Listed below are T cell receptor beta chains from one sample, sequenced in a study of blood T cell repertoires in COVID-19. Profiling relied on immunoSEQ multiplex PCR, and the TCRdb table lists in-frame clones only, not all of them. The sample carries fewer than 250,000 clones, 85% to 95% recorded once. Sequencing was carried out using peripheral blood. The receptors were sampled from a man aged 25 to 40 with COVID-19, enrolled during active disease. The conserved cysteine and the conserved F or W are not part of the CDR3 here.

j_call: TRBJ1-5
v_call: TRBV19
cdr3_aa: ASSIAYSSGNQPQH

j_call: TRBJ1-3
v_call: TRBV6-6
cdr3_aa: ASSQTGGGNTIY

j_call: TRBJ1-4
v_call: TRBV10-2
cdr3_aa: ASSGTAGEKLF

j_call: TRBJ2-3
v_call: TRBV9
cdr3_aa: ASSVVAGGKDTQY

j_call: TRBJ1-5
v_call: TRBV4-1
cdr3_aa: ASSQKDRGNQPQH

j_call: TRBJ1-1
v_call: TRBV30
cdr3_aa: AWSIWIDRAEAF

j_call: TRBJ1-2
v_call: TRBV19
cdr3_aa: ASNRDRDNYGYT

j_call: TRBJ2-3
v_call: TRBV6-6
cdr3_aa: ASSPPPGLAGTDTQY

j_call: TRBJ1-3
v_call: TRBV5-1
cdr3_aa: ASSLSGNSGNTIY

j_call: TRBJ2-1
v_call: TRBV3-1/TRBV3-2
cdr3_aa: ASSQDPRTANYNEQF

j_call: TRBJ1-1
v_call: TRBV10-1
cdr3_aa: ASSDRVGATEAF

j_call: TRBJ2-1
v_call: TRBV18
cdr3_aa: ASSPNRLRSSYNEQF

j_call: TRBJ2-2
v_call: TRBV2
cdr3_aa: ASSESRGPTGELF

j_call: TRBJ1-1
v_call: TRBV19
cdr3_aa: ASSPGQMNTEAF

j_call: TRBJ2-2
v_call: TRBV19
cdr3_aa: ASALGAIAAELF

j_call: TRBJ2-2
v_call: TRBV6-1
cdr3_aa: ASSDRGQGGELF

j_call: TRBJ2-3
v_call: TRBV19
cdr3_aa: ASSIGTGDLGTQY

j_call: TRBJ1-4
v_call: TRBV19
cdr3_aa: ASSRQGTEKLF

j_call: TRBJ1-5
v_call: TRBV12-3/TRBV12-4
cdr3_aa: ASRAQTNQPQH

j_call: TRBJ1-4
v_call: TRBV6-5
cdr3_aa: ARQTGGGEKLF

j_call: TRBJ1-1
v_call: TRBV5-4
cdr3_aa: ASSLGGGQGDTEAF

j_call: TRBJ2-3
v_call: TRBV25-1
cdr3_aa: ASSATGAPTDTQY

j_call: TRBJ1-4
v_call: TRBV5-6
cdr3_aa: ASSLGGAATNEKLF

j_call: TRBJ1-1
v_call: TRBV25-1
cdr3_aa: ASSDWGGMNTEAF

j_call: TRBJ2-1
v_call: TRBV5-1
cdr3_aa: ASSLGLAGGPFGNEQF

j_call: TRBJ2-3
v_call: TRBV29-1
cdr3_aa: SAHYTRGPDTQY

j_call: TRBJ1-1
v_call: TRBV19
cdr3_aa: ASKKGQGNTEAF

j_call: TRBJ1-1
v_call: TRBV7-9
cdr3_aa: ASRSSAGSTEAF

j_call: TRBJ2-3
v_call: TRBV19
cdr3_aa: ASKEGIGADTQY

j_call: TRBJ2-7
v_call: TRBV21-1
cdr3_aa: ASSKDGIYEQY

j_call: TRBJ1-5
v_call: TRBV15
cdr3_aa: ATSRDLGANQPQH

j_call: TRBJ1-1
v_call: TRBV11-2
cdr3_aa: ASSLTSRMNTEAF

j_call: TRBJ2-7
v_call: TRBV6-5
cdr3_aa: ASRLSRGNYYEQY

j_call: TRBJ1-1
v_call: TRBV27
cdr3_aa: ASTFSKDRGSEAF

j_call: TRBJ2-5
v_call: TRBV11-2
cdr3_aa: ASSPEGETQY

j_call: TRBJ1-5
v_call: TRBV6-5
cdr3_aa: ASSQTTGSNQPQH

j_call: TRBJ2-1
v_call: TRBV11-3
cdr3_aa: ASSLGRTGHNEQF

j_call: TRBJ1-1
v_call: TRBV6-5
cdr3_aa: ASSYRALGAEAF

j_call: TRBJ1-1
v_call: TRBV13
cdr3_aa: ASSPDRGEAF

j_call: TRBJ1-1
v_call: TRBV18
cdr3_aa: ASSPKRGTEAF

j_call: TRBJ2-3
v_call: TRBV4-1
cdr3_aa: ASSQVGLGRSTDTQY

j_call: TRBJ2-1
v_call: TRBV5-4
cdr3_aa: ASTLDRGRFNEQF

j_call: TRBJ1-3
v_call: TRBV6-4
cdr3_aa: ASSEEGQGGHTIY

j_call: TRBJ1-4
v_call: TRBV19
cdr3_aa: ASSPHGGATNEKLF

j_call: TRBJ2-2
v_call: TRBV5-6
cdr3_aa: ASSLVAGGTGELF

j_call: TRBJ1-1
v_call: TRBV5-1
cdr3_aa: ASSPQGVWSEAF

j_call: TRBJ1-6
v_call: TRBV29-1
cdr3_aa: SVEDSPLNRSPLH

j_call: TRBJ1-1
v_call: TRBV27
cdr3_aa: ASSSRDRIFEAF

j_call: TRBJ1-5
v_call: TRBV3-1/TRBV3-2
cdr3_aa: ASSHSQVNQPQH

j_call: TRBJ2-7
v_call: TRBV20-1
cdr3_aa: SASGVARSYEQY

j_call: TRBJ1-2
v_call: TRBV21-1
cdr3_aa: ASSKGWTGRISGYGYT

j_call: TRBJ1-2
v_call: TRBV19
cdr3_aa: ASSDWDSNYGYT

j_call: TRBJ2-3
v_call: TRBV25-1
cdr3_aa: ASSLLAGASTDTQY

j_call: TRBJ1-2
v_call: TRBV7-9
cdr3_aa: ASSPATRVRGYT